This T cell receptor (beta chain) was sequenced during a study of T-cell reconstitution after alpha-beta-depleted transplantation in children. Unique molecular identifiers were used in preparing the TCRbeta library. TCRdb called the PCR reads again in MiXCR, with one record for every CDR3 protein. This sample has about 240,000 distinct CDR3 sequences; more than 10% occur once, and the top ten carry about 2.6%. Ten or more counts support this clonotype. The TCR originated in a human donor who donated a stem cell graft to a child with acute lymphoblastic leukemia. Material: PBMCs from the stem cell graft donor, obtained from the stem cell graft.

CDR3 region: CASSRLAGRQETQYF. The CDR3, as DNA: TGTGCCAGCAGCAGACTAGCGGGGCGCCAAGAGACCCAGTACTTC. V is TRBV6-4 and J is TRBJ2-5; 11 bases fit TRBD2. The germline gives CDR1 MRHNA, CDR2 SNTAGT. The trim removed 6 bases at V and 1 base at J, leaving 4 bases unmatched. The CDR3 extends over 15 amino acids.